Sequencing of this TCR beta chain was carried out in a study of cytomegalovirus exposure and HLA in healthy donors. General study results and limits: One cluster of highly shared sequence variants probably arose as a sequencing artifact.

Healthy bone marrow donors supplied every sample. This CDR3 comprises 16 residues. Germline values: CDR1 SEHNR, CDR2 FQNEAQ (reference sequence). The junction had 15 bases not matched to a gene; V was cut back by 5 bases and J by 9 bases. PCR amplification relied on 60 Vbeta primers (plus 13 Jbeta primers). Assay used: immunoSEQ multiplex PCR; TCRdb lists only in-frame clones, some missing. The table lists some 180,000 clones, approximately 82% of them singletons, with about 1.7% in the top ten. Turning to this clone: Antigen: not known.

Specimen: PBMCs. The receptor comes from a young woman in good health and CMV-seronegative. The gene calls are TRBV7-9 and TRBJ2-2; TRBD2 matches 7 bases. DNA for the CDR3: TGTGCCAGCAGCCCGTATAGCGGGCCCCGAGTTTGGGAGCTGTTTTTT. Its protein is CASSPYSGPRVWELFF.